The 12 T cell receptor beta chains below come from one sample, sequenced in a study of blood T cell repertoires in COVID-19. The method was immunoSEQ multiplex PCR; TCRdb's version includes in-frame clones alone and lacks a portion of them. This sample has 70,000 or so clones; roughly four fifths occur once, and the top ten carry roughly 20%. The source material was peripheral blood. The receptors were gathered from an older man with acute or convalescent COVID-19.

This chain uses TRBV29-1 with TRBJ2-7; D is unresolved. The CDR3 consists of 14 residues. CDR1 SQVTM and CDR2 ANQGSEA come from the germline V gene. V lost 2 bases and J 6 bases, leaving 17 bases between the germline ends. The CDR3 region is CSVEWQSGSGEQYF. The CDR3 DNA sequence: TGCAGCGTTGAATGGCAGAGTGGATCGGGCGAGCAGTACTTC.

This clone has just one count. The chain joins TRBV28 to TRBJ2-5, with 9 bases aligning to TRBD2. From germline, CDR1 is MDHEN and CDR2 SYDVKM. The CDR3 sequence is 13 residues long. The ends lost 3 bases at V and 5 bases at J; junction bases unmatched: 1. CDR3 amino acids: CASSFGLAETQYF. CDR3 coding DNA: TGTGCCAGCAGTTTCGGACTAGCGGAGACCCAGTACTTC.

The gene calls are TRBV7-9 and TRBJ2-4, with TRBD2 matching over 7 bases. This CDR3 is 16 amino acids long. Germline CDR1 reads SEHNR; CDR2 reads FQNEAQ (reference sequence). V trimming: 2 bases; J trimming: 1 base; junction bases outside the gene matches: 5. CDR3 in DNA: TGTGCCAGCAGCTTATTGGGGGAGGGGGCCAAAAACATTCAGTACTTC. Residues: CASSLLGEGAKNIQYF.

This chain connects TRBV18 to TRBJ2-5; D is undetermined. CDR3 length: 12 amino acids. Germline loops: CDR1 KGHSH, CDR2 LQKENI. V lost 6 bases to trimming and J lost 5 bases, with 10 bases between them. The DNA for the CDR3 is TGTGCCAGCTCTCGTGAGGTGGAGACCCAGTACTTC. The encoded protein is CASSREVETQYF.

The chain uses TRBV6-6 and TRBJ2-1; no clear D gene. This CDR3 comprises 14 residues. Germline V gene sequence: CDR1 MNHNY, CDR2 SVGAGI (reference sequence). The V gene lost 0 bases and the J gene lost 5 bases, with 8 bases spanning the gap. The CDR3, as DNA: TGTGCCAGCAGTTACTCATTAGCCCACAATGAGCAGTTCTTC. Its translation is CASSYSLAHNEQFF.

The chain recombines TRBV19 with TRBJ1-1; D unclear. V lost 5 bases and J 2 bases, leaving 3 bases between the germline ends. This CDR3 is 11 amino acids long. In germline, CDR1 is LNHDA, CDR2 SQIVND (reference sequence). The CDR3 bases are TGTGCCAGTAGTCTTAACACTGAAGCTTTCTTT. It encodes CASSLNTEAFF. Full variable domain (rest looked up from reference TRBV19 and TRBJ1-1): DGGITQSPKYLFRKEGQNVTLSCEQNLNHDAMYWYRQDPGQGLRLIYYSQIVNDFQKGDIAEGYSVSREKKESFPLTVTSAQKNPTAFYLCASSLNTEAFFGQGTRLTVV.

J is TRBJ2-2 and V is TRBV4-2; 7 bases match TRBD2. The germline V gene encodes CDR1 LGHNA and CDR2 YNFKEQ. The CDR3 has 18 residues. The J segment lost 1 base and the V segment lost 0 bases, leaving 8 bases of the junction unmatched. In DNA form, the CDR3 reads TGTGCCAGCAGCCAAGAGGCCCCTAGCGGTATGAACACCGGGGAGCTGTTTTTT. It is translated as CASSQEAPSGMNTGELFF.

For the CDR3, the DNA is TGTGCCAGCAGCCGACTAGCGGGAGATACGCAGTATTTT. Amino acid sequence: CASSRLAGDTQYF. The chain is built from TRBV3-1 (or the pseudogene TRBV3-2) and TRBJ2-3, with 10 bases matching TRBD2. Trimming at V came to 4 bases and at J to 5 bases, leaving 0 bases not matched to a gene. CDR3 length equals 13 residues. The germline V gene has CDR1 LGHDT and CDR2 YNNKEL (reference sequence).

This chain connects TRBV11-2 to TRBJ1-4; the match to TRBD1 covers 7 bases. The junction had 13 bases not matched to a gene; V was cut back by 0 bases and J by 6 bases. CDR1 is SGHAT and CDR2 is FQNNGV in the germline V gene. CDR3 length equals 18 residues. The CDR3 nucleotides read TGTGCCAGCAGCTTAGAAGGGGGCCATGGGGTGCTCTATGAAAAACTGTTTTTT. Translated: CASSLEGGHGVLYEKLFF.

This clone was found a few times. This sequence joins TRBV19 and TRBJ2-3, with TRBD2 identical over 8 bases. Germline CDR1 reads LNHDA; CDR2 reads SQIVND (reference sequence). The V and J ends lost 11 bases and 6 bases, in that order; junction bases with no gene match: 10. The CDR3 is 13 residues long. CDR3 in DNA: TGTGCCTCTGCGGGGGGCCTCACGGATACGCAGTATTTT. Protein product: CASAGGLTDTQYF.

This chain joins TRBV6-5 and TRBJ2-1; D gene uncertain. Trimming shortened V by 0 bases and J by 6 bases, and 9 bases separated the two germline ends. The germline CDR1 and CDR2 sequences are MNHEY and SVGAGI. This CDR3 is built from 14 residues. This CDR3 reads CASSYSMRSNEQFF. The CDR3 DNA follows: TGTGCCAGCAGTTACTCGATGAGAAGCAATGAGCAGTTCTTC.

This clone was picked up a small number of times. CDR3 residues: CASSRGQQSTDTQYF. CDR3 nucleotides: TGTGCCAGCAGCCGGGGACAGCAATCCACAGATACGCAGTATTTT. This chain links TRBV9 with TRBJ2-3; TRBD1 matches 7 bases. The CDR3 covers 15 residues. The germline CDR1 and CDR2 sequences are SGDLS and YYNGEE. Germline trimming cut 4 bases from V and 2 bases from J; bases unmatched to any gene: 7.